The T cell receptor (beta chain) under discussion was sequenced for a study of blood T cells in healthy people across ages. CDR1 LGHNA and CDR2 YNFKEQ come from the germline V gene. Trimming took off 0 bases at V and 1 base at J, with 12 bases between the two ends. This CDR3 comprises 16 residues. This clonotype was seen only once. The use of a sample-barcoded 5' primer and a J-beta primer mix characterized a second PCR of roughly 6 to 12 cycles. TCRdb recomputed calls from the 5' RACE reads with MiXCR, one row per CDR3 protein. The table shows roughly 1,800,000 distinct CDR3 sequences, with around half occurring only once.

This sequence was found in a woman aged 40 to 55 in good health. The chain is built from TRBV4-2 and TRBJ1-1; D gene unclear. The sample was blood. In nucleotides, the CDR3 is TGTGCCAGCAGCCAAGAGTCGGTAAGGCAGAACACTGAAGCTTTCTTT. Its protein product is CASSQESVRQNTEAFF.